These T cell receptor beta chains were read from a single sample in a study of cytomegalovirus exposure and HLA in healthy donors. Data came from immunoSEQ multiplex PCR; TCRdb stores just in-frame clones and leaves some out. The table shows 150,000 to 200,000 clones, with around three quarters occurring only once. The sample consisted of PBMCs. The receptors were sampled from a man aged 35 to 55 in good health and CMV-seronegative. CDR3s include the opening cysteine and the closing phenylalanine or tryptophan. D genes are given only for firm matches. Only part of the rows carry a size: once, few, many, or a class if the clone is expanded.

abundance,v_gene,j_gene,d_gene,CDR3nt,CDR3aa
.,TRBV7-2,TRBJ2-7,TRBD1,TGTGCCAGCAGTGGACAGGGGGGGGACGAGCAGTACTTC,CASSGQGGDEQYF
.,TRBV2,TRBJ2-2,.,TGTGCCATCCGGGGGAACGAGGAGGAGGACACCGGGGAGCTGTTTTTT,CAIRGNEEEDTGELFF
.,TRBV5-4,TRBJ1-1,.,TGTGCCAGCAGCGGAACACAGGTGGGGTACACTGAAGCTTTCTTT,CASSGTQVGYTEAFF
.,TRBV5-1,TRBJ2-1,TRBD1,TGCGCCAGCAGACCCGGACAGGGCGATGAGCAGTTCTTC,CASRPGQGDEQFF
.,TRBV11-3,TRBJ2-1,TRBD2,TGTGCCAGCAGCTTAGCCGCCCGGGGACTAGCGGGAGCCTCCTACAATGAGCAGTTCTTC,CASSLAARGLAGASYNEQFF
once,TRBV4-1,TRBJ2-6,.,TGCGCCAGCAGCCAAGCTCAGGGGCAGATCTATACTGGGGCCAACGTCCTGACTTTC,CASSQAQGQIYTGANVLTF
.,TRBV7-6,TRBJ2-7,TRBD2,TGTGCCAGCTCCCCACTGGGGGGGAACCACGAGCAGTACTTC,CASSPLGGNHEQYF
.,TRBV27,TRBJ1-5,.,TGTGCCAGCAGTTTATGGTCCGGGTCTGGCAATCAGCCCCAGCATTTT,CASSLWSGSGNQPQHF
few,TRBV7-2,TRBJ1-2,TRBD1,TGTGCCAGCAGCTTTCTGGACAGGGCCTCCTATGGCTACACCTTC,CASSFLDRASYGYTF
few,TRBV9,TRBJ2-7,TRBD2,TGTGCCAGCAGCGCTGAGGGAGGGACTAGCGGGTCCTACGAGCAGTACTTC,CASSAEGGTSGSYEQYF
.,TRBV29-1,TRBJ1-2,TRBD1,TGCAGCGCGCGACAGGGGGACGATGGCTACACCTTC,CSARQGDDGYTF
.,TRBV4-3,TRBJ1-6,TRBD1,TGCGCCAGCAGCCGACAGGGGCTCCAAGGCTCACCCCTCCACTTT,CASSRQGLQGSPLHF
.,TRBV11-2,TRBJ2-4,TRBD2,TGTGCCAGCAGCCCCGGGACTAGCGGGGGGCGGGCAATCATTCAGTACTTC,CASSPGTSGGRAIIQYF
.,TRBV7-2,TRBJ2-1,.,TGTGCCAGCAGCTTAGCGGGGGGGCCCTACAATGAGCAGTTCTTC,CASSLAGGPYNEQFF
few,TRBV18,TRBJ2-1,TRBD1,TGTGCCAGCTCACCAAAACGGGGACAGGGGGCAAAGAATGAGCAGTTCTTC,CASSPKRGQGAKNEQFF
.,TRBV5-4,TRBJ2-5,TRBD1,TGTGCCAGCAGCTTATTACAGGGGGGTGAGACCCAGTACTTC,CASSLLQGGETQYF
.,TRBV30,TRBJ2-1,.,TGTGCCTGGAGCGCCGACTATTACAATGAGCAGTTCTTC,CAWSADYYNEQFF
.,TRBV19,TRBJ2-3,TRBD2,TGTGCCAGTAGTATTTTAGCTAGCGGGAGTTTGGATACGCAGTATTTT,CASSILASGSLDTQYF
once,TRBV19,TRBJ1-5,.,TGTGCCAGTTCTCTAGGGAGGGGGACATACTCGCTGTCAGCCCAGCATTTT,CASSLGRGTYSLSAQHF
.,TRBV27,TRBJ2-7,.,TGTGCCAGCAGTTTGGGGGGAAGGTCTTACGAGCAGTACTTC,CASSLGGRSYEQYF
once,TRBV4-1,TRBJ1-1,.,TGCGCCAGTATGGGGCTCCTCAGGGGCACTGAAGCTTTCTTT,CASMGLLRGTEAFF
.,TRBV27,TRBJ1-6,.,TGTGCCAGCAGTCCCCCAACAGGGACCTATAATTCACCCCTCCACTTT,CASSPPTGTYNSPLHF
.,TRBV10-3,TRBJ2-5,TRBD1,TGTGCCAGCGGGACAGGGGGCGGAGAGACCCAGTACTTC,CASGTGGGETQYF
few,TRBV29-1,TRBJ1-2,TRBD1,TGCAGCGTCCGGGACAGGGGTGAGGATGGCTACACCTTC,CSVRDRGEDGYTF
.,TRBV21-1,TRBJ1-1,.,TGTGCCAGCAGCAAAGCGAGAGGGGAAGCTTTCTTT,CASSKARGEAFF
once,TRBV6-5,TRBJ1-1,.,TGTGCCAGCAGCAGGGGTTGGAGCACTGAAGCTTTCTTT,CASSRGWSTEAFF
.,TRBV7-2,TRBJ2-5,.,TGTGCCAGCAGCGTCTCCCTGGGGTACGGGGAAGAGACCCAGTACTTC,CASSVSLGYGEETQYF
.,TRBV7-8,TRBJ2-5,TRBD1,TGTGCCAGCAGCTCCGGGACAGTAAAAGAGACCCAGTACTTC,CASSSGTVKETQYF
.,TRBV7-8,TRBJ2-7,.,TGTGCCAGCAGCTTAGCGGAGGGTATCGCGTACGAGCAGTACTTC,CASSLAEGIAYEQYF
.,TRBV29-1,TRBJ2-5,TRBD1,TGCAGCGGCAGACAGGGACAAGAGACCCAGTACTTC,CSGRQGQETQYF
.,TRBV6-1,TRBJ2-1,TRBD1,TGTGCCAGCAGGACGGACAGGGGGCCCTACAATGAGCAGTTCTTC,CASRTDRGPYNEQFF
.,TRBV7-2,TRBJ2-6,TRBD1,TGTGCCAGCAGCCCAATCGGGACAGGGGGCGCGAAAGGGGCCAACGTCCTGACTTTC,CASSPIGTGGAKGANVLTF
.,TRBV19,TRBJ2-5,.,TGTGCCAGTAGTATTGCCGCCAGGGCGATCCAAGAGACCCAGTACTTC,CASSIAARAIQETQYF
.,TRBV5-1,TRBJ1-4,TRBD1,TGCGCCAGCAGCACCAGGGGGCCTGGGGCAACTAATGAAAAACTGTTTTTT,CASSTRGPGATNEKLFF
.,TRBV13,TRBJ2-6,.,TGTGCCAGCAGCTTATCGTCCTCTGGGGCCAACGTCCTGACTTTC,CASSLSSSGANVLTF
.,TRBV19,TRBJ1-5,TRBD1,TGTGCCAGTAGTAAGCAGGGGGCTTTTAGCAATCAGCCCCAGCATTTT,CASSKQGAFSNQPQHF
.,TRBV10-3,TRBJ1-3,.,TGTGCCATCAGAGGCGGGGGAAACACCATATATTTT,CAIRGGGNTIYF
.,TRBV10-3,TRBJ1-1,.,TGTGCCAAAGGGGGTCGGGGCACTGAAGCTTTCTTT,CAKGGRGTEAFF
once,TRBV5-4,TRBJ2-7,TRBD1,TGTGCCAGCAGCTCACCCGGGACAGGGCTCGAGCAGTACTTC,CASSSPGTGLEQYF
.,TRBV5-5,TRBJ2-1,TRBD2,TGTGCCAGCAGCAAGCTGGAACTAGCGGGAGGTGCAGGGGAGCAGTTCTTC,CASSKLELAGGAGEQFF
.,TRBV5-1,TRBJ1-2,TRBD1,TGCGCCAGCAGCCACACAGGGGGAAACTATGGCTACACCTTC,CASSHTGGNYGYTF
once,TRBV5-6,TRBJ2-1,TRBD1,TGTGCCAGCAGCCTACAGGGGGCACACAATGAGCAGTTCTTC,CASSLQGAHNEQFF
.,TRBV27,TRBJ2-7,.,TGTGCCAGCAGTTTAATTGGCAGAACCTACGAGCAGTACTTC,CASSLIGRTYEQYF
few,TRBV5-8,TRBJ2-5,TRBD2,TGTGCCAGCAGCGCCGGGACTAGCGTGACGGAGACCCAGTACTTC,CASSAGTSVTETQYF
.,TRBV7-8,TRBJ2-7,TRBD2,TGTGCCAGCAGCTTAGGAACAACTAGCGGGGGGAGGGAGCAGTACTTC,CASSLGTTSGGREQYF
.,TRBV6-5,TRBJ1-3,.,TGTGCCAGCAGTTACACTATCTCTGGAAACACCATATATTTT,CASSYTISGNTIYF
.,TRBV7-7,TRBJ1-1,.,TGTGCCAGCAGCCGCGACAGGAACACTGAAGCCTTCTTT,CASSRDRNTEAFF
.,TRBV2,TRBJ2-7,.,TGTGCCAGCAGTGGGGCTAGGGGGAATAGCTACGAGCAGTACTTC,CASSGARGNSYEQYF
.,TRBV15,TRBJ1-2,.,TGTGCCACCAGCAGAGATGAGGTATATGGCTACACCTTC,CATSRDEVYGYTF
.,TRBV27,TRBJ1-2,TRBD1,TGTGCCAGCAGTTTATCGGCGGAGGGGACAGGGGGCGCCTATGGCTACACCTTC,CASSLSAEGTGGAYGYTF
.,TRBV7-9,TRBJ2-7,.,TGTGCCAGCAGCCCGGAGACCGTGCAGTACTTC,CASSPETVQYF
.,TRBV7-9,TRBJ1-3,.,TGTGCCAGCAGCGAGGCGACAGGAATCGATTCTGGAAACACCATATATTTT,CASSEATGIDSGNTIYF
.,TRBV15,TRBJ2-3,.,TGTGCCACCAGGTCGGGAGGCACAGATACGCAGTATTTT,CATRSGGTDTQYF
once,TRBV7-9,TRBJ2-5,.,TGTGCCAGCAGCCCCTTTTCAGACTCGCAAGAGACCCAGTACTTC,CASSPFSDSQETQYF
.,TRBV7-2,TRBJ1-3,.,TGTGCCAGCAGCCCTCCAGGCCCAAACACCATATATTTT,CASSPPGPNTIYF
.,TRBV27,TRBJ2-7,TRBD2,TGTGCCAGCAGTTCGCCCACAGGGGTGGGACTAGCGGGACCCTACGAGCAGTACTTC,CASSSPTGVGLAGPYEQYF
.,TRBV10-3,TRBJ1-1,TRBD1,TGTGCCATCACCTGGGACAGGGCGACTGAAGCTTTCTTT,CAITWDRATEAFF
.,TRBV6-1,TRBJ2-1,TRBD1,TGTGCCAGCAGTGCAGGACAGGGGGCGCGAAGTGAGCAGTTCTTC,CASSAGQGARSEQFF
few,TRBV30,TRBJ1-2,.,TGTGCCTGGAGGCGGGACGTAGCTAACTATGGCTACACCTTC,CAWRRDVANYGYTF